A single sample gave rise to the 16 T cell receptor beta chains below, sequenced in a study of blood T cell repertoires in COVID-19. Generated by immunoSEQ multiplex PCR, the TCRdb table keeps only in-frame clones and is missing some. Among about 74,000 clones listed, 90% were seen once. The source material was peripheral blood. The receptors were sampled from a man aged 45-60 years with acute or convalescent COVID-19.

This chain links TRBV5-1 with TRBJ2-3, with TRBD2 matching 8 bases. Germline CDR1 reads SGHRS; CDR2 reads YFSETQ. J gave up 3 bases and V 4 bases, and 13 bases lay outside the gene matches. The CDR3 length is 17 residues. CDR3 coding DNA: TGCGCCAGCAGCCTAGGAGCCGGGACTAGGGGGACAGATACGCAGTATTTT. Its translation is CASSLGAGTRGTDTQYF.

The sample holds a few counts of this clone. The chain joins TRBV10-3 to TRBJ2-5; 11 bases are shared with TRBD1. The trim removed 8 bases at V and 4 bases at J, leaving 12 bases unmatched. This CDR3 spans 16 amino acids. Germline values: CDR1 ENHRY, CDR2 SYGVKD. DNA for the CDR3: TGTGCCATCGCCACGGGATTCGGGACAGGGGGAGAGACCCAGTACTTC. This codes for CAIATGFGTGGETQYF.

V usage is TRBV18 and J usage is TRBJ2-3; D gene uncertain. The CDR3 is made up of 16 amino acids. The V and J ends lost 3 bases and 0 bases respectively, with 13 bases between them. The germline CDR1 and CDR2 sequences are KGHSH and LQKENI. CDR3 nucleotides: TGTGCCAGCTCACCTTCGAGCCAAAGCAGCACAGATACGCAGTATTTT. It encodes CASSPSSQSSTDTQYF.

V and J are TRBV2 and TRBJ1-6; D is undetermined. The germline V gene encodes CDR1 SNHLY and CDR2 FYNNEI. CDR3 size: 16 residues. V was shortened by 2 bases and J by 5 bases, with 13 bases between the two germline ends. The CDR3 spells CASSENGQVNNSPLHF. The CDR3 nucleotides read TGTGCCAGCAGTGAAAATGGTCAGGTCAATAATTCACCCCTCCACTTT.

This clone was seen once. The chain links TRBV6-6 to TRBJ1-2; possible D gene TRBD1, 5 bases. The CDR3 spans 13 residues. Per the germline V gene, CDR1 is MNHNY and CDR2 is SVGAGI (reference sequence). V lost 6 bases, J lost 4 bases, and 12 bases lay in between. CDR3 in amino acids: CASRSGYSYGYTF. The CDR3, as DNA: TGTGCCAGCAGATCAGGGTACAGCTATGGCTACACCTTC.

The V gene is TRBV28, the J gene TRBJ1-5, with 7 bases lining up with TRBD1. V shed 10 bases and J 3 bases; nucleotides not matched to a gene: 15. Germline-derived CDR1 and CDR2 are MDHEN and SYDVKM. This CDR3 is 16 amino acids long. The CDR3 sequence: CATLHGTVHPNQPQHF. The CDR3, as DNA: TGTGCCACCTTACACGGGACAGTCCATCCCAATCAGCCCCAGCATTTT.

The V and J genes are TRBV28 and TRBJ2-2; the D is unclear. The CDR3 extends over 16 amino acids. The germline gives CDR1 MDHEN, CDR2 SYDVKM. Trimming took off 3 bases at V and 8 bases at J, with 19 bases between the two ends. The CDR3: CASSFHPYGAPGELFF. DNA for the CDR3: TGTGCCAGCAGTTTCCACCCATACGGTGCGCCGGGGGAGCTGTTTTTT.

V and J are TRBV10-1 and TRBJ2-3; TRBD2 matches 13 bases. The CDR3 runs to 18 residues. The J segment lost 1 base and the V segment lost 3 bases, leaving 7 bases of the junction unmatched. Per the germline V gene, CDR1 is WNHNN and CDR2 is SYGVQD (reference sequence). The CDR3 nucleotides are TGCGCCAGCAGTGAACGACTAGCGGGAGGCCGGGGCACAGATACGCAGTATTTT. It codes for CASSERLAGGRGTDTQYF.

V is TRBV3-1 (or the pseudogene TRBV3-2) and J is TRBJ1-3; no clear D gene. Per the germline V gene, CDR1 is LGHDT and CDR2 is YNNKEL (reference sequence). The CDR3 is 12 residues long. V was cut by 4 bases and J by 8 bases, with 9 bases left in between. In DNA form, the CDR3 reads TGTGCCAGCAGCCCCGGCGGATACACCATATATTTT. As protein: CASSPGGYTIYF.

The genes are TRBV19 and TRBJ2-1, with D tentatively TRBD2 (6 bases). The CDR3 spans 16 residues. Germline V lookup: CDR1 LNHDA, CDR2 SQIVND (reference sequence). Trimming stripped 7 bases from V and 0 bases from J, with 16 bases between. Here the CDR3 reads CASTPPLASSYNEQFF. CDR3 nucleotides: TGTGCCAGTACCCCTCCCCTAGCGTCCTCCTACAATGAGCAGTTCTTC.

V is TRBV4-1 and J is TRBJ1-1, with 9 bases lining up with TRBD1. The ends lost 6 bases at V and 2 bases at J; junction bases unmatched: 7. From germline, CDR1 is MGHRA and CDR2 YSYEKL. This CDR3 is 15 amino acids long. The DNA of the CDR3 is TGCGCCAGCAGTCAAATGGGACAGGGAAACACTGAAGCTTTCTTT. The encoded protein is CASSQMGQGNTEAFF.

V usage is TRBV7-9 and J usage is TRBJ1-1; 7 bases agree with TRBD1. The junction had 7 bases not matched to a gene; V was cut back by 4 bases and J by 8 bases. The CDR3 extends over 13 amino acids. The germline V gene has CDR1 SEHNR and CDR2 FQNEAQ (reference sequence). The CDR3 spells CASSSDRDQEAFF. CDR3 bases: TGTGCCAGCAGCTCAGACAGGGACCAAGAAGCTTTCTTT.

The sample holds one count of this clone. The chain carries TRBV28 and TRBJ2-1; the D gene is possibly TRBD2 (6 bases). The V end lost 10 bases, the J end lost 3 bases, and 13 bases lay between the germline ends. Per the germline V gene, CDR1 is MDHEN and CDR2 is SYDVKM. The CDR3 runs 13 residues. DNA of the CDR3: TGTGCCACGGGGGAACGGAACTACAATGAGCAGTTCTTC. Amino acid sequence: CATGERNYNEQFF.

The chain has TRBV6-2 or TRBV6-3 and TRBJ1-5; D gene uncertain. Germline V lookup: CDR1 MNHEY, CDR2 SVGEGT. The CDR3 sequence is 15 residues long. V shed 2 bases and J shed 6 bases, with 14 bases lying between them. This chain's CDR3 is CASSYQRTPAQPQHF. The CDR3 DNA follows: TGTGCCAGCAGTTACCAGAGGACTCCTGCTCAGCCCCAGCATTTT.

The chain carries TRBV19 and TRBJ2-1; 14 positions match TRBD2. Unmatched junction bases numbered 5, after V lost 3 bases and J lost 4 bases. CDR1 is LNHDA and CDR2 is SQIVND in the germline V gene (reference sequence). The CDR3 is 17 amino acids. DNA for the CDR3: TGTGCCAGTAGTATTACGGGGACTAGCGGGAGTTACAATGAGCAGTTCTTC. Translated: CASSITGTSGSYNEQFF.

This sequence joins TRBV6-5 and TRBJ2-3; 13 bases map to TRBD2. The germline V gene encodes CDR1 MNHEY and CDR2 SVGAGI. The V segment lost 0 bases and the J segment 11 bases; nucleotides outside the gene matches: 8. The CDR3 contains 16 residues. The CDR3 sequence is CASSYSTSGGTGGQYF. CDR3 in DNA: TGTGCCAGCAGTTACTCGACTAGCGGGGGGACCGGGGGGCAGTATTTT.